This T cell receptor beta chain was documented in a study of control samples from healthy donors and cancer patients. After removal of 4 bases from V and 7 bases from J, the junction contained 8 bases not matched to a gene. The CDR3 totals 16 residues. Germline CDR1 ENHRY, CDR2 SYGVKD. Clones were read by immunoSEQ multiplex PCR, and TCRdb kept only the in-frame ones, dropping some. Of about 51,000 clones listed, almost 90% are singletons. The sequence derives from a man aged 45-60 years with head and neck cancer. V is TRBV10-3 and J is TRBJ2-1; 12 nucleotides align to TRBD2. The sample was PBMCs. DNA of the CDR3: TGTGCCATCAGTGCTCCTAGCGGGGGGGCCGGGAATGAGCAGTTCTTC. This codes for CAISAPSGGAGNEQFF.